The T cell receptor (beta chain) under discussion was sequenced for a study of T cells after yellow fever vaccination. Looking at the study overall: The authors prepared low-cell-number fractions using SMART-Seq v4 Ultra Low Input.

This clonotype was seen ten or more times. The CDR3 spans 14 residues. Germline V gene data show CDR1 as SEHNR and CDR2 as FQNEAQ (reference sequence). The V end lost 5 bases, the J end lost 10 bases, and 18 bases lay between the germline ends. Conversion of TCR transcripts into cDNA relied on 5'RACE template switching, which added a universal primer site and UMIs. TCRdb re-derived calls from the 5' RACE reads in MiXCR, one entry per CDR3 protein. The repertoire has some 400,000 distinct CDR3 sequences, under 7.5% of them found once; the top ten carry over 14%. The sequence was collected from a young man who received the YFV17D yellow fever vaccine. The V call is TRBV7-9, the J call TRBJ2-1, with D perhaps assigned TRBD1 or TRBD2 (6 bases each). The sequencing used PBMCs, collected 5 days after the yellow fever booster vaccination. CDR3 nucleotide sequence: TGTGCCAGCAGCCTGCGGGACACGCCTTTGGAGCAGTTCTTC. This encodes CASSLRDTPLEQFF. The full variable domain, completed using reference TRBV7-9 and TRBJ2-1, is DTGVSQNPRHKITKRGQNVTFRCDPISEHNRLYWYRQTLGQGPEFLTYFQNEAQLEKSRLLSDRFSAERPKGSFSTLEIQRTEQGDSAMYLCASSLRDTPLEQFFGPGTRLTVL.